This is a list of T cell receptor beta chains from one sample in a study of metastatic and nonmetastatic thyroid tumors. TCRdb re-processed the PCR reads through MiXCR. The sample records about 48,000 clones, around 20% being singletons. Source material: blood. The source of these receptors is a male donor with papillary thyroid cancer or a benign thyroid nodule (not recorded which). Some clones in this sample may be carry-over from other donors' samples. CDR3s leave out the opening cysteine and the closing phenylalanine or tryptophan.

J gene: TRBJ1-1; V gene: TRBV6-4; CDR3 protein: ASSEMENTEAF
J gene: TRBJ2-7; V gene: TRBV20-1; CDR3 protein: SASKRGYEQY
J gene: TRBJ2-3; V gene: TRBV5-1; CDR3 protein: ASSTQGSGSTDTQY
J gene: TRBJ1-1; V gene: TRBV28; CDR3 protein: AIIPPGGGTEAF
J gene: TRBJ1-5; V gene: TRBV19; CDR3 protein: ASSIEARSNQPQH
J gene: TRBJ2-7; V gene: TRBV28; CDR3 protein: ASSLLAGGFSYEQY
J gene: TRBJ2-1; V gene: TRBV6-1; CDR3 protein: ASRPGGASYNEQF
J gene: TRBJ1-2; V gene: TRBV3-1; CDR3 protein: ASSPLGYYGYT
J gene: TRBJ2-2; V gene: TRBV9; CDR3 protein: ASSVVGTLSNTGELF
J gene: TRBJ1-4; V gene: TRBV6-1; CDR3 protein: ASTRATNEKLF
J gene: TRBJ2-5; V gene: TRBV15; CDR3 protein: ATSRDVTGRMETQY
J gene: TRBJ2-3; V gene: TRBV4-1; CDR3 protein: ASSQLVADTQY
J gene: TRBJ1-3; V gene: TRBV7-7; CDR3 protein: ASSLGGPGNTIY
J gene: TRBJ2-1; V gene: TRBV7-2; CDR3 protein: ASSKLRGSLF
J gene: TRBJ2-7; V gene: TRBV7-2; CDR3 protein: ASSLNSVTYEQY
J gene: TRBJ1-2; V gene: TRBV20-1; CDR3 protein: SAIAETGVGAGYT
J gene: TRBJ2-6; V gene: TRBV9; CDR3 protein: ASRGTGANVLT
J gene: TRBJ2-7; V gene: TRBV27; CDR3 protein: ASSFLSSGYEQY
J gene: TRBJ1-4; V gene: TRBV6-5; CDR3 protein: ASSYSTAQNEKLF
J gene: TRBJ1-1; V gene: TRBV2; CDR3 protein: ASKLDYTGAEAF
J gene: TRBJ1-3; V gene: TRBV12-3/TRBV12-4; CDR3 protein: ASSLGDRGFGNTIY
J gene: TRBJ1-4; V gene: TRBV5-4; CDR3 protein: ASSLAWTGGGEKLF
J gene: TRBJ2-1; V gene: TRBV20-1; CDR3 protein: SARPEIGQF
J gene: TRBJ1-6; V gene: TRBV6-5; CDR3 protein: ASSYGTGNNSPLH
J gene: TRBJ2-1; V gene: TRBV2; CDR3 protein: ASSDPGRVLGNEQF
J gene: TRBJ2-7; V gene: TRBV27; CDR3 protein: ASSSPTSGSYEQY
J gene: TRBJ2-7; V gene: TRBV3-1; CDR3 protein: ASSLQSYEQY
J gene: TRBJ1-2; V gene: TRBV24-1; CDR3 protein: ATSAQGHCYT